Detailed here is one TCR beta chain. Its antigen is unknown. An oligo carrying a UMI was ligated to the cDNA 3' end. The first PCR ran three to four cycles with an equimolar RC1.1 and RC1.2 beta primer mix. Separate processing of TCR alpha and beta chains began at the second PCR. TCRdb redid the calling of the UMI-ligation and nested PCR reads with MiXCR, one entry per CDR3 protein. The sample lists approximately 41,000 distinct CDR3 sequences, around 15% seen once, with roughly 44% in the top ten. This entry belongs to a study of quantifying T cell responses using KT2 cells. Looking at the study overall: Reverse transcription used primers in the TCR alpha and beta constant regions. Study-level findings and limits: Very high KT2 spike-in numbers caused saturation in KT2 sequence detection. KT2 sequences were detected down to about one KT2 cell per 100,000 PBMC.

Germline V CDR1 and CDR2: PRHDT, FYEKMQ (reference sequence). The CDR3 spans 15 residues. The germline V and J ends were trimmed by 4 bases and 3 bases, with 16 bases remaining between them. Known numbers of the T cell clone KT2 were added to PBMC. The J gene is TRBJ2-7, the V gene TRBV13, with D possibly TRBD2 on 5 matching bases. Sequencing used PBMCs spiked with cells of the T cell clone KT2. The sequence derives from a human donor. In DNA form, the CDR3 reads TGTGCCAGCAGCTCCGGGGTAGCCCATCTCTACGAGCAGTACTTC. It encodes CASSSGVAHLYEQYF.